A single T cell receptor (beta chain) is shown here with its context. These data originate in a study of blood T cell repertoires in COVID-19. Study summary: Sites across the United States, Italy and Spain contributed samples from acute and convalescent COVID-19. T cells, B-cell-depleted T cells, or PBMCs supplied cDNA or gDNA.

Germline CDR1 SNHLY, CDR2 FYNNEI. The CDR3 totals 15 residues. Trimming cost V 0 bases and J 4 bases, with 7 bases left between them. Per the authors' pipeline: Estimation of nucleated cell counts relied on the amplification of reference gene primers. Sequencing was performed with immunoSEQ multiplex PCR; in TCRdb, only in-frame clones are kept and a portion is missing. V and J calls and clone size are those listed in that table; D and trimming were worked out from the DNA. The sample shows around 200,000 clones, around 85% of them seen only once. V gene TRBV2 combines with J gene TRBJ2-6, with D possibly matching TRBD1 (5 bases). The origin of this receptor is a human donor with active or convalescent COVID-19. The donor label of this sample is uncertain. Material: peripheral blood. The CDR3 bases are TGTGCCAGCAGTGAAGCGGGGCAGGGGGCCAACGTCCTGACTTTC. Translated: CASSEAGQGANVLTF. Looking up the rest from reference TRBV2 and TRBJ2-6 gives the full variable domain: EPEVTQTPSHQVTQMGQEVILRCVPISNHLYFYWYRQILGQKVEFLVSFYNNEISEKSEIFDDQFSVERPDGSNFTLKIRSTKLEDSAMYFCASSEAGQGANVLTFGAGSRLTVL.